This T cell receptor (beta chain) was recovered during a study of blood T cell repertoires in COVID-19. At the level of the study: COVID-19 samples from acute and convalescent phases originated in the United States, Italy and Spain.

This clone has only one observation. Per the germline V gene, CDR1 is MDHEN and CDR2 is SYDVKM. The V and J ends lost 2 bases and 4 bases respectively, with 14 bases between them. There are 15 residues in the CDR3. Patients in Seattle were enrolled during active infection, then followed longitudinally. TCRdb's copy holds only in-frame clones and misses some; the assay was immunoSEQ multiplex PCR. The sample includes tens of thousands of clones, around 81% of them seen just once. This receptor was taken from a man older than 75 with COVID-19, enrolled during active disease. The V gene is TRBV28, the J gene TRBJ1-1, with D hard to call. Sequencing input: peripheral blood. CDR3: CASSLGGARGTEAFF. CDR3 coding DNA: TGTGCCAGCAGTTTAGGCGGCGCCCGGGGCACTGAAGCTTTCTTT.